Sequencing of this T cell receptor (beta chain) was carried out in a study of blood T cells in healthy people across ages. Germline lookup yields CDR1 MNHEY and CDR2 SVGAGI. With 5 bases removed from V and 0 bases from J, the gap between germline ends came to 11 bases. The CDR3 sequence is 15 residues long. Using a J-beta primer mix together with a sample-barcoded 5' primer, a second PCR was run for 7 to 11 cycles. TCRdb reanalysed the 5' RACE reads using MiXCR and keeps one entry per CDR3 protein. The sample includes about 720,000 distinct CDR3 sequences, 20% to 25% of them seen just once. The source material was blood. The clonotype comes from an older man in good health. The V and J genes are TRBV6-5 and TRBJ2-1; the D gene is possibly TRBD1 (5 bases). In nucleotides, the CDR3 is TGTGCCAGCAGTCCTTGGGGCAGCTCCTACAATGAGCAGTTCTTC. It codes for CASSPWGSSYNEQFF.